The sequence of this TCR beta chain was determined in a study of T cell responses to AZD1222 COVID-19 vaccine. Only one count was recorded for this clone. The CDR3 sequence is 12 residues long. V was cut by 2 bases and J by 10 bases, with 6 bases left in between. Looked up from germline, CDR1 is MNHNS and CDR2 is SASEGT. Sequencing was performed with immunoSEQ multiplex PCR; in TCRdb, only in-frame clones are kept and a portion is missing. The sample records 150,000 to 200,000 clones, roughly 92% being singletons. This material consisted of peripheral blood, taken on day 0 of AZD1222 vaccination. The sequence was collected from an adult in good health. The J gene is TRBJ1-6, the V gene TRBV6-1, with D uncertain. The CDR3 loop reads CASSENQSPLHF. The CDR3 nucleotides read TGTGCCAGCAGTGAAAATCAATCACCCCTCCACTTT.